Following are 6 T cell receptor beta chains from one sample sequenced in a study of T cells expressing NK-cell markers. TCRdb reprocessed the 5' RACE reads, keeping one entry per CDR3 protein, no DNA. The ten top clones account for less than 20%, within a sample of 150,000 or so distinct CDR3 sequences. Sequencing was done on a sample of blood T cells: a sorted CD56 or NKG2C T cell subset, CD4+ or CD8+ T cells, or bulk PBMC T cells (not recorded which). Receptors were obtained from a woman between 18 and 70 years old in good health.

This rearrangement joins TRBV27 to TRBJ1-6; the TRBD1 assignment by TCRdb is unverifiable without DNA. The V gene's germline CDR1 is MNHEY and CDR2 SMNVEV (reference sequence). The CDR3 contains 17 residues. The CDR3 spells CASSLSGGRRIDSPLHF.

J is TRBJ1-2 and V is TRBV19; TCRdb indicates TRBD1, and absent DNA this call remains unverified. Germline values: CDR1 LNHDA, CDR2 SQIVND (reference sequence). The CDR3 has 15 amino acids. CDR3 protein: CASSIVDREGYGYTF.

The chain is built from TRBV5-1 and TRBJ1-5; TCRdb indicates TRBD1, and absent DNA this call remains unverified. The germline V gene encodes CDR1 SGHRS and CDR2 YFSETQ. CDR3 length: 20 amino acids. This CDR3 reads CASSLAGQGRNANSNQPQHF. Using reference TRBV5-1 and TRBJ1-5 for the parts outside the CDR3, the full variable domain is KAGVTQTPRYLIKTRGQQVTLSCSPISGHRSVSWYQQTPGQGLQFLFEYFSETQRNKGNFPGRFSGRQFSNSRSEMNVSTLELGDSALYLCASSLAGQGRNANSNQPQHFGDGTRLSIL.

The chain carries TRBV7-9 and TRBJ2-1; TCRdb outputs TRBD2, but without DNA this stays unchecked. The CDR3 consists of 17 residues. Per germline, CDR1 SEHNR and CDR2 FQNEAQ (reference sequence). The CDR3 is CASSLIGLAVSYNEQFF.

The V and J genes are TRBV11-2 and TRBJ1-1; TCRdb designates TRBD1, a call that cannot be tested without DNA. Germline V gene sequence: CDR1 SGHAT, CDR2 FQNNGV. The CDR3 sequence is 16 residues long. CDR3 sequence reads: CASSFSGTGANTEAFF.

This chain connects TRBV27 to TRBJ1-6; with no DNA, the TCRdb D assignment of TRBD1 cannot be verified. Germline CDR1 MNHEY, CDR2 SMNVEV (reference sequence). The CDR3 covers 17 residues. This chain's CDR3 is CASSFEGASSYNSPLHF.